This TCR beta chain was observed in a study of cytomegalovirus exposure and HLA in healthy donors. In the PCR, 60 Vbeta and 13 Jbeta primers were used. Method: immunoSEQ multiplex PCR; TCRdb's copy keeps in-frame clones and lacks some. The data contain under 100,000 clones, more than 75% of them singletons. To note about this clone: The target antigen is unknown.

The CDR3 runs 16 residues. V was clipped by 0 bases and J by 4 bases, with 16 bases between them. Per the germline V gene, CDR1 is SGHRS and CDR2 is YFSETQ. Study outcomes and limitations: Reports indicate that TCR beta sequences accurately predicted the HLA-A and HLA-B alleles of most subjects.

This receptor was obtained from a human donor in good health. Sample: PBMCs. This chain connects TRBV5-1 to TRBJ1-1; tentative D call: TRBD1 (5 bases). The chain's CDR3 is CASSLASGFGGTEAFF. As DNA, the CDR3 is TGCGCCAGCAGCTTGGCTTCAGGGTTTGGTGGCACTGAAGCTTTCTTT.